A single sample is the source of the 28 T cell receptor beta chains below, sequenced in a study of CD8 T cells in ankylosing spondylitis. TCRdb itself ran the 5' RACE reads through MiXCR, one entry per CDR3 protein. The sample records 150,000 to 250,000 distinct CDR3 sequences, around 13% being singletons. Input material: blood, either unsorted or a sorted T cell fraction (not recorded which). The receptors were gathered from a male donor with ankylosing spondylitis or in good health (not recorded which).

This clonotype was counted many times. The genes are TRBV20-1 and TRBJ2-1, with TRBD2 identical over 8 bases. V shed 0 bases and J 9 bases; nucleotides not matched to a gene: 13. The V gene's germline CDR1 is DFQATT and CDR2 SNEGSKA (reference sequence). This CDR3 spans 16 amino acids. The CDR3 loop is CSARDKGRGGLSEQFF. Written as DNA, the CDR3 is TGCAGTGCTAGAGATAAAGGCCGGGGGGGCTTAAGTGAGCAGTTCTTC.

Only a few counts were recorded for this clonotype. V usage is TRBV6-1 and J usage is TRBJ1-5; D is perhaps TRBD1 (5 bases). Between the trimmed V and J ends, which lost 6 bases and 2 bases, there was a span of 17 bases. Germline V CDR1 and CDR2: MNHNS, SASEGT. The CDR3 totals 16 residues. This CDR3 reads CASRVRVSEGNQPQHF. The DNA for the CDR3 is TGTGCCAGCAGGGTCAGGGTATCGGAAGGCAATCAGCCCCAGCATTTT.

V is TRBV28 and J is TRBJ2-7; D tentatively reads TRBD1 or TRBD2 (5 bases each). V was pared by 8 bases and J by 2 bases, with 19 bases between. The CDR3 has 15 residues. The germline V gene encodes CDR1 MDHEN and CDR2 SYDVKM. CDR3: CASSNLGTGTYEQYF. The CDR3 bases are TGTGCCAGCTCTAATTTAGGGACGGGGACCTACGAGCAGTACTTC.

The chain employs TRBV12-3 or TRBV12-4 and TRBJ1-5, with D maybe TRBD1 (6 bases). The CDR3 loop spans 14 amino acids. Trimming removed 7 bases from V and 3 bases from J, with 13 bases in between. The CDR3 DNA reads as TGTGCCAGCACCTTGGGGGGGCTCAATCAGCCCCAGCATTTT. Amino acid sequence: CASTLGGLNQPQHF.

The chain has TRBV4-2 and TRBJ2-7; D is ambiguous. The length of the CDR3 is 16 residues. Germline loops: CDR1 LGHNA, CDR2 YNFKEQ. Trimming left V 0 bases short and J 1 base short, with 13 bases between. This CDR3 is CASSQDSSIPSYEQYF. CDR3 coding DNA: TGTGCCAGCAGCCAAGATTCGTCTATCCCGTCCTACGAGCAGTACTTC.

This clonotype was seen repeatedly, ten times or more. The V and J genes are TRBV10-2 and TRBJ2-1; the match to TRBD2 covers 10 bases. V was pared by 1 base and J by 8 bases, with 8 bases of the junction left unmatched. This CDR3 has 16 residues. Per the germline V gene, CDR1 is WSHSY and CDR2 is SAAADI. CDR3 residues: CASSEWDSGGSDEQFF. In DNA, the CDR3 is TGCGCCAGCAGTGAGTGGGATAGCGGGGGGTCGGATGAGCAGTTCTTC.

This clonotype has ten or more counts. The chain links TRBV2 to TRBJ2-1; TRBD1 matches at 9 bases. Germline CDR1 reads SNHLY; CDR2 reads FYNNEI. The CDR3 totals 15 residues. Trimming cost V 1 base and J 10 bases; bases outside gene matches: 8. The CDR3 coding sequence is TGTGCCAGCAGTGAAGTGGGACAGGGTTTCGGCGAGCAGTTCTTC. Encoded protein: CASSEVGQGFGEQFF. Full variable domain (missing parts from reference TRBV2 and TRBJ2-1): EPEVTQTPSHQVTQMGQEVILRCVPISNHLYFYWYRQILGQKVEFLVSFYNNEISEKSEIFDDQFSVERPDGSNFTLKIRSTKLEDSAMYFCASSEVGQGFGEQFFGPGTRLTVL.

This clonotype was seen a few times. This chain links TRBV25-1 with TRBJ1-1, with 8 positions matching TRBD1. This CDR3 spans 15 amino acids. J lost 4 bases, V lost 3 bases, and 7 bases had no gene match. Germline V gene data show CDR1 as MGHDK and CDR2 as SYGVNS. CDR3 sequence (DNA): TGTGCCAGCAGTGACCTAGACAGGGGTTTCACTGAAGCTTTCTTT. Amino acid sequence: CASSDLDRGFTEAFF.

This clonotype was found many times. V usage is TRBV4-2 and J usage is TRBJ2-1, with unresolved D. Trimming cost V 0 bases and J 7 bases, with 10 bases left between them. The CDR3 has 14 residues. Germline CDR1 LGHNA, CDR2 YNFKEQ. CDR3 residues: CASSQDKLLNEQFF. DNA for the CDR3: TGTGCCAGCAGCCAAGACAAGCTGCTAAATGAGCAGTTCTTC.

This clonotype was counted between two and nine times. This chain uses TRBV27 with TRBJ2-3; D possibly uses TRBD1 or TRBD2 (5 bases each). Per the germline V gene, CDR1 is MNHEY and CDR2 is SMNVEV (reference sequence). V lost 5 bases, J lost 5 bases, and 26 bases lay in between. The CDR3 has 18 residues. In nucleotides, the CDR3 is TGTGCCAGCAGTCCGACTGGGACGCAGGTCCTAGAAGAAGATACGCAGTATTTT. Translation: CASSPTGTQVLEEDTQYF.

This clonotype has ten or more counts. V is TRBV2 and J is TRBJ2-3, with TRBD2 as a possible D gene (6 bases). CDR3 size: 15 residues. In germline, CDR1 is SNHLY, CDR2 FYNNEI. The V end was cut by 6 bases, the J end by 4 bases, with 17 bases between. The CDR3 DNA sequence: TGTGCCAGCAGAGGGGATCCCGGGGGAGCAGATACGCAGTATTTT. Protein sequence: CASRGDPGGADTQYF.

In this sample, this clonotype turned up a few times. The V and J genes are TRBV30 and TRBJ2-5; 10 bases agree with TRBD2. The junction had 10 bases not matched to a gene; V was cut back by 1 base and J by 5 bases. Germline CDR1 is GTSNPN and CDR2 is SVGIG (reference sequence). The CDR3 has 16 amino acids. The CDR3 protein is CAWSDIAGGLRETQYF. The DNA for the CDR3 is TGTGCCTGGAGTGACATAGCGGGGGGCCTCCGGGAGACCCAGTACTTC.

The chain links TRBV15 to TRBJ2-3; TRBD2 might be the D (6 bases). Germline loops: CDR1 LNHNV, CDR2 YYDKDF (reference sequence). There are 15 residues in the CDR3. V was clipped by 3 bases and J by 0 bases, with 10 bases between them. This CDR3 is CATSRVGGSTDTQYF. As DNA, the CDR3 is TGTGCCACCAGCAGGGTGGGGGGAAGCACAGATACGCAGTATTTT. Variable domain in full (rest from reference TRBV15 and TRBJ2-3): DAMVIQNPRYQVTQFGKPVTLSCSQTLNHNVMYWYQQKSSQAPKLLFHYYDKDFNNEADTPDNFQSRRPNTSFCFLDIRSPGLGDTAMYLCATSRVGGSTDTQYFGPGTRLTVL.

The chain joins TRBV29-1 to TRBJ2-2, with D maybe TRBD1 (6 bases). CDR3 length: 13 amino acids. Germline V gene sequence: CDR1 SQVTM, CDR2 ANQGSEA. Trimming removed 4 bases at V and 7 bases at J, with 13 bases between. The CDR3 DNA sequence: TGCAGCGTTGTTGCAGGGGATGGCGGGGAGCTGTTTTTT. Protein sequence: CSVVAGDGGELFF.

This clonotype has a handful of counts. The J gene is TRBJ2-7, the V gene TRBV27; TRBD2 aligns across 12 bases. Unmatched junction bases numbered 4, after V lost 1 base and J lost 0 bases. Per germline, CDR1 MNHEY and CDR2 SMNVEV (reference sequence). The CDR3 spans 17 residues. The CDR3 loop is CASSLLGLAGSSYEQYF. The CDR3 coding sequence is TGTGCCAGCAGTTTATTAGGACTAGCGGGATCCTCCTACGAGCAGTACTTC.

The J gene is TRBJ2-1, the V gene TRBV11-1; TRBD2 matches at 15 bases. The ends lost 5 bases at V and 0 bases at J; junction bases unmatched: 8. Germline CDR1 and CDR2: SGHAT and FQDESV (reference sequence). The CDR3 consists of 19 residues. CDR3 sequence (DNA): TGTGCCAGCAGCCCCAGGACTAGCGGGAGGGCACGCTCCTACAATGAGCAGTTCTTC. This sequence encodes CASSPRTSGRARSYNEQFF.

This clonotype appeared many times. The genes are TRBV5-1 and TRBJ2-7; 10 positions match TRBD2. CDR3 length: 15 residues. V trimming: 4 bases; J trimming: 1 base; junction bases outside the gene matches: 5. Germline V CDR1 and CDR2: SGHRS, YFSETQ. The CDR3 loop reads CASSDRTSGSYEQYF. The CDR3 bases are TGCGCCAGCAGCGACCGGACTAGCGGATCCTACGAGCAGTACTTC.

This clonotype has just a few counts. This chain links TRBV2 with TRBJ2-1; D may be TRBD2 (5 bases). V was cut by 3 bases and J by 1 base, with 10 bases left in between. Germline CDR1 and CDR2: SNHLY and FYNNEI. This CDR3 spans 15 amino acids. The CDR3 spells CASSDPGKSYNEQFF. In DNA form, the CDR3 reads TGTGCCAGCAGTGATCCCGGGAAATCCTACAATGAGCAGTTCTTC. Looking up the rest from reference TRBV2 and TRBJ2-1 gives the full variable domain: EPEVTQTPSHQVTQMGQEVILRCVPISNHLYFYWYRQILGQKVEFLVSFYNNEISEKSEIFDDQFSVERPDGSNFTLKIRSTKLEDSAMYFCASSDPGKSYNEQFFGPGTRLTVL.

At least ten counts were recorded for this clonotype. The chain couples TRBV6-2 or TRBV6-3 to TRBJ2-1, with TRBD1 as a possible D gene (6 bases). Germline values: CDR1 MNHEY, CDR2 SVGEGT. The CDR3 loop spans 15 amino acids. V was cut by 7 bases and J by 6 bases, with 19 bases left in between. The CDR3 loop reads CASTHMMGASNEQFF. In DNA, the CDR3 is TGTGCCAGCACCCATATGATGGGGGCAAGCAATGAGCAGTTCTTC.

The chain uses TRBV6-5 and TRBJ2-1; 12 bases fit TRBD2. Germline CDR1 MNHEY, CDR2 SVGAGI. This CDR3 is built from 16 residues. V lost 6 bases and J lost 2; bases outside the gene matches: 5. The CDR3, as DNA: TGTGCCAGCAGCGGACTAGCGGGGCCCCCCTACAATGAGCAGTTCTTC. Encoded protein: CASSGLAGPPYNEQFF.

This clonotype was observed a handful of times. The genes are TRBV7-9 and TRBJ2-7, with D unresolved. The germline V gene encodes CDR1 SEHNR and CDR2 FQNEAQ (reference sequence). V dropped 5 bases and J dropped 0 bases, with 8 bases sitting between them. The CDR3 totals 13 residues. The CDR3 reads CASSPSASYEQYF. The CDR3 DNA reads as TGTGCCAGCAGCCCCTCGGCCTCCTACGAGCAGTACTTC.

The chain uses TRBV9 and TRBJ2-1; 13 positions match TRBD2. V lost 5 bases and J lost 5; bases outside the gene matches: 1. The CDR3 extends over 14 amino acids. Germline CDR1 reads SGDLS; CDR2 reads YYNGEE. CDR3 protein: CASRGTSGNNEQFF. For the CDR3, the DNA is TGTGCCAGCAGGGGGACTAGCGGGAACAATGAGCAGTTCTTC.

The chain is built from TRBV6-1 and TRBJ1-1; TRBD1 is a possible D gene (5 bases). Germline V gene sequence: CDR1 MNHNS, CDR2 SASEGT. The CDR3 is 13 residues long. Trimming cost V 2 bases and J 6 bases, with 10 bases left between them. The CDR3 region is CASSESSTAEAFF. Here the CDR3 DNA reads TGTGCCAGCAGTGAATCCTCGACAGCTGAAGCTTTCTTT.

This clonotype was picked up many times. The gene calls are TRBV2 and TRBJ2-1; unclear D gene. The CDR3 has 15 residues. The V end lost 5 bases, the J end lost 0 bases, and 11 bases lay between the germline ends. CDR1 is SNHLY and CDR2 is FYNNEI in the germline V gene. The CDR3 loop is CASSLGFSSYNEQFF. DNA of the CDR3: TGTGCCAGCAGTCTCGGGTTTTCCTCCTACAATGAGCAGTTCTTC.

The rearrangement uses TRBV2 and TRBJ2-7; D is possibly TRBD2 (5 bases). The CDR3 totals 14 residues. CDR1 and CDR2 (germline): SNHLY, FYNNEI. Trimming pared 8 bases from V and 7 bases from J, leaving 21 bases between. CDR3 region: CASESRGLTVEQYF. DNA for the CDR3: TGTGCCAGCGAGAGTCGAGGACTTACTGTAGAGCAGTACTTC.

In this sample, this clonotype turned up many times. CDR3 sequence: CSALIADPYNEQFF. In DNA, the CDR3 is TGCAGCGCCCTTATAGCGGACCCCTACAATGAGCAGTTCTTC. The J gene is TRBJ2-1, the V gene TRBV29-1; possibly TRBD2 for D (6 bases). V was cut by 7 bases and J by 2 bases, with 15 bases left in between. Germline V CDR1 and CDR2: SQVTM, ANQGSEA. The CDR3 runs 14 residues.

This clonotype was counted between two and nine times. The rearrangement links TRBV5-1 to TRBJ2-7; 8 nucleotides line up with TRBD2. CDR1 and CDR2 from the germline V gene are SGHRS and YFSETQ. Trimming at V came to 3 bases and at J to 4 bases, leaving 18 bases not matched to a gene. The CDR3 extends over 18 amino acids. The CDR3 DNA sequence: TGCGCCAGCAGCTGGCTTTCCAGCGGGGGTTCTTTGGATTACGAGCAGTACTTC. Its translation: CASSWLSSGGSLDYEQYF.

This clonotype was seen a handful of times. The V and J genes are TRBV4-1 and TRBJ2-7; D remains ambiguous. V lost 3 bases, J lost 5 bases, and 20 bases lay in between. The germline V gene has CDR1 MGHRA and CDR2 YSYEKL. The CDR3 is 16 residues long. Written as DNA, the CDR3 is TGCGCCAGCAGCCAGATCCTGTCCCGGATCGACCACGAGCAGTACTTC. Protein: CASSQILSRIDHEQYF.